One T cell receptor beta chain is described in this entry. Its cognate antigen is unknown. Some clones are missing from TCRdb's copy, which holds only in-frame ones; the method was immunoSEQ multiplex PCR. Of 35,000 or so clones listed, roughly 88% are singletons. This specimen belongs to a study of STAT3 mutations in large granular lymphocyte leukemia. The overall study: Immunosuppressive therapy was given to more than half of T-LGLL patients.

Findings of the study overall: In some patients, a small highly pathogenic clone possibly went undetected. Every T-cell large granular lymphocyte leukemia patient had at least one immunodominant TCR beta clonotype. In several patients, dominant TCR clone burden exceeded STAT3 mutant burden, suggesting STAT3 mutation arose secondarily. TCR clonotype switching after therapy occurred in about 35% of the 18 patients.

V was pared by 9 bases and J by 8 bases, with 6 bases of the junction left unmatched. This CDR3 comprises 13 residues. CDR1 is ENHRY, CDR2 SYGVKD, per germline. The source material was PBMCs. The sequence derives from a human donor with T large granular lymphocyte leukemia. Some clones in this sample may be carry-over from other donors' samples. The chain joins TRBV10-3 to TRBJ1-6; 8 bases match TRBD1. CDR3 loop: CAISGQGDSPLHF. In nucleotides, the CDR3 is TGTGCCATTTCCGGACAGGGAGATTCACCCCTCCACTTT.